Listed here is a single TCR beta chain. This sample was taken from a study of blood T cell repertoires in COVID-19. V gave up 7 bases and J gave up 2 bases; unmatched junction bases: 2. Germline lookup yields CDR1 MGHDK and CDR2 SYGVNS. CDR3 length equals 12 residues. Authors' methods: Scientists estimated how many nucleated cells there were by amplifying reference gene primers. Profiled with immunoSEQ multiplex PCR; TCRdb holds only in-frame clones, not every one. V and J calls and clone size are those listed in that table; D and trimming were worked out from the DNA. The sample lists 300,000 to 350,000 clones, 89% seen once, with 3.9% in the top ten.

The V call is TRBV25-1, the J call TRBJ2-7, with 7 positions matching TRBD1. This receptor was identified in a woman aged 55-69 years with COVID-19, enrolled during active disease. Sequenced material: peripheral blood. The CDR3 region is CASNRGPYEQYF. The CDR3 DNA sequence: TGTGCCAGCAACAGGGGACCCTACGAGCAGTACTTC.